This TCR beta chain was documented in a study of cytomegalovirus exposure and HLA in healthy donors. Study-level information: Assignment to the Caucasian-associated ancestry cluster applied to around 76% of the 300 to 500 genotyped donors.

Germline loops: CDR1 SGHTA, CDR2 FQGNSA. V dropped 7 bases and J dropped 5; count of bases not matched to a gene: 6. This CDR3 has 13 amino acids. Findings of the study overall: Most subjects had HLA-A and HLA-B alleles reportedly predicted accurately by TCR beta sequences. Reported results showed that the classifier diagnosed cytomegalovirus status with high specificity and sensitivity.

The PCR made use of 60 Vbeta and 13 Jbeta primers. Here immunoSEQ multiplex PCR was the method, and the copy in TCRdb shows in-frame clones only, minus some. The table lists approximately 150,000 clones, about four fifths of them singletons. About this clone itself: The antigen is undetermined.

This receptor was obtained from a woman aged 45-60 years in good health and CMV-seronegative. Sequenced material: PBMCs. The chain uses TRBV7-2 and TRBJ2-5; 8 positions match TRBD2. The CDR3 is CASTPGGWETQYF. The CDR3 DNA sequence: TGTGCCAGCACCCCGGGAGGGTGGGAGACCCAGTACTTC.